This T cell receptor (beta chain) was documented in a study of blood T cells in healthy people across ages. General study points: Per-million-T-cell TCR beta diversity fell roughly linearly with age.

The CDR3 loop spans 16 amino acids. CDR1 and CDR2 from the germline V gene are SEHNR and FQNEAQ (reference sequence). The junction had 14 bases not matched to a gene; V was cut back by 5 bases and J by 11 bases. A second about 7 to 11 cycle PCR used barcoded and J-beta primers. A single record per CDR3 protein comes from TCRdb applying MiXCR to the 5' RACE reads. Here the sample spans 580,000 or so distinct CDR3 sequences, 47% being singletons. Turning to this clonotype: The antigen is undetermined.

Material: blood. This receptor was taken from a man older than 75 in good health. The rearrangement joins TRBV7-9 to TRBJ2-5, with TRBD2 identical over 13 bases. CDR3 sequence: CASSLVGTSGEDEQYF. The CDR3 DNA is TGTGCCAGCAGCCTAGTCGGGACTAGCGGGGAAGATGAGCAGTACTTC.